This TCR beta chain was identified in a study of T cell responses to AZD1222 COVID-19 vaccine. Sequencing used immunoSEQ multiplex PCR; TCRdb keeps in-frame clones, though not all of them. The sample comprises 150,000 to 200,000 clones, more than 80% of which are singletons, and roughly 3.8% rests with the top ten. The CDR3 totals 14 residues. Germline CDR1 SGHRS, CDR2 YFSETQ. The V end lost 2 bases, the J end lost 2 bases, and 11 bases lay between the germline ends. Sample: peripheral blood, taken on day 0 of AZD1222 vaccination. The receptor was derived from an adult in good health. The V gene is TRBV5-1, the J gene TRBJ2-7; D perhaps matches TRBD2 (6 bases). CDR3 DNA sequence: TGCGCCAGCAGCTTTCAGGGAGGCGCCTACGAGCAGTACTTC. It translates to CASSFQGGAYEQYF.